A single sample is the source of the 29 T cell receptor beta chains below, sequenced in a study of blood T cell repertoires in COVID-19. TCRdb keeps only in-frame clones here, not all; method: immunoSEQ multiplex PCR. The sample records around 150,000 clones, 84% being singletons. Sequenced sample: peripheral blood. Receptors were obtained from a woman in her forties or fifties in a cohort sampled during active or convalescent COVID-19.

The chain combines TRBV2 with TRBJ2-1, with 10 bases lining up with TRBD1. Germline CDR1 SNHLY, CDR2 FYNNEI. With V trimmed by 4 bases and J by 4 bases, 4 bases remained unmatched. The CDR3 totals 15 residues. CDR3 protein: CASSGGQGEYNEQFF. CDR3 bases: TGTGCCAGCAGTGGTGGACAGGGGGAATACAATGAGCAGTTCTTC.

The V gene is TRBV14, the J gene TRBJ2-1, with D possibly TRBD2 on 6 matching bases. V was shortened by 4 bases and J by 2 bases, with 18 bases between the two germline ends. Germline CDR1 and CDR2: SGHDN and FVKESK. CDR3 length: 17 amino acids. CDR3 residues: CASSPSPRAGTYNEQFF. CDR3 nucleotide sequence: TGTGCCAGCAGCCCCTCCCCGAGAGCGGGTACCTACAATGAGCAGTTCTTC.

The chain joins TRBV6-6 to TRBJ2-5, with D possibly being TRBD1 (5 bases). V dropped 6 bases and J dropped 5 bases, with 16 bases sitting between them. This CDR3 is built from 14 residues. The germline CDR1 and CDR2 sequences are MNHNY and SVGAGI (reference sequence). The CDR3 DNA sequence: TGTGCCAGCAGCGAAGGTAGGGGATCGGAGACCCAGTACTTC. Translating it yields CASSEGRGSETQYF.

V and J are TRBV5-1 and TRBJ2-1; weak D call: TRBD1 (5 bases). The CDR3 runs to 15 residues. CDR1 and CDR2 from the germline V gene are SGHRS and YFSETQ. Trimming took off 5 bases at V and 0 bases at J, with 12 bases between the two ends. CDR3 region: CASRSDSSSYNEQFF. The CDR3 DNA follows: TGCGCCAGCAGATCCGACAGCTCCTCCTACAATGAGCAGTTCTTC.

This clone was seen a handful of times. Here the CDR3 reads CASSERVQGDYGYTF. Written as DNA, the CDR3 is TGTGCCAGCAGTGAAAGGGTGCAGGGCGACTATGGCTACACCTTC. The chain links TRBV6-1 to TRBJ1-2, with D tentatively TRBD1 (5 bases). The CDR3 covers 15 residues. V was trimmed by 2 bases and J by 3 bases, leaving 13 bases between them. CDR1 is MNHNS and CDR2 is SASEGT in the germline V gene.

The V and J genes are TRBV18 and TRBJ1-5; D perhaps matches TRBD1 (6 bases). The CDR3 length is 15 residues. CDR1 and CDR2 (germline): KGHSH, LQKENI. V was cut by 1 base and J by 3 bases, with 10 bases left in between. The CDR3 DNA follows: TGTGCCAGCTCACCACAAGGACAGAACAATCAGCCCCAGCATTTT. This codes for CASSPQGQNNQPQHF.

This clone was seen a few times. The chain uses TRBV6-4 and TRBJ1-6, with D perhaps TRBD1 (5 bases). Trimming left V 2 bases short and J 7 bases short, with 12 bases between. The CDR3 contains 15 residues. Germline-derived CDR1 and CDR2 are MRHNA and SNTAGT. The chain's CDR3 is CASSDGGTGNSPLHF. CDR3 nucleotides: TGTGCCAGCAGTGACGGCGGGACGGGGAATTCACCCCTCCACTTT.

This chain connects TRBV7-2 to TRBJ1-2; tentatively, D is TRBD1 (6 bases). The CDR3 is 14 residues long. Looked up from germline, CDR1 is SGHTA and CDR2 is FQGNSA. The ends were cut back, 4 bases at V and 2 bases at J, with 11 bases in the middle. The CDR3 is CASSSSQGNYGYTF. The CDR3 DNA is TGTGCCAGCAGCTCTTCCCAGGGGAACTATGGCTACACCTTC.

The chain combines TRBV6-1 with TRBJ1-1, with a weak D call TRBD1 (6 bases). CDR3 length equals 15 residues. V was shortened by 0 bases and J by 1 base, with 9 bases between the two germline ends. Germline V gene lookup returns CDR1 MNHNS and CDR2 SASEGT. The CDR3 DNA reads TGTGCCAGCAGTGAAGCGCCGGGACAGAACACTGAAGCTTTCTTT. Its protein product is CASSEAPGQNTEAFF.

This sequence joins TRBV18 and TRBJ2-7, with D perhaps TRBD2 (6 bases). This CDR3 comprises 13 residues. Germline V gene data show CDR1 as KGHSH and CDR2 as LQKENI. V was trimmed by 5 bases and J by 6 bases, leaving 14 bases between them. The CDR3 protein is CASSTGLGGEQYF. The CDR3 bases are TGTGCCAGCTCAACGGGGCTGGGGGGCGAGCAGTACTTC.

J is TRBJ2-7 and V is TRBV10-3; TRBD2 matches 16 bases. J lost 6 bases, V lost 4 bases, and 6 bases had no gene match. CDR3 size: 16 residues. The germline V gene encodes CDR1 ENHRY and CDR2 SYGVKD. CDR3 sequence reads: CAISGTGTSGGGEQYF. CDR3 nucleotides: TGTGCCATCAGTGGAACCGGGACTAGCGGGGGGGGCGAGCAGTACTTC.

CDR3 in amino acids: CASSLESGTGGFEQYF. Written as DNA, the CDR3 is TGTGCCAGCAGCTTAGAGTCCGGGACAGGGGGCTTCGAGCAGTACTTC. The J gene is TRBJ2-7, the V gene TRBV7-8; TRBD1 matches at 12 bases. This CDR3 contains 16 residues. Germline CDR1 and CDR2: SGHVS and FQNEAQ. V lost 1 base and J lost 6; bases outside the gene matches: 7.

The chain uses TRBV5-1 and TRBJ1-1; the D is unclear. Trimming took off 0 bases at V and 0 bases at J, with 9 bases between the two ends. CDR3 length: 15 residues. CDR1 is SGHRS and CDR2 is YFSETQ in the germline V gene. The DNA of the CDR3 is TGCGCCAGCAGCTTGGGAGGAACTATGAACACTGAAGCTTTCTTT. This codes for CASSLGGTMNTEAFF.

This chain uses TRBV27 with TRBJ2-1; TRBD2 aligns across 13 bases. CDR3 length equals 18 residues. With 5 bases clipped from V and 3 bases from J, the junction kept 10 bases outside the gene matches. The germline V gene has CDR1 MNHEY and CDR2 SMNVEV (reference sequence). The CDR3 sequence is CASSGGTSGDTSYNEQFF. Here the CDR3 DNA reads TGTGCCAGCAGTGGAGGGACTAGCGGGGATACGAGCTACAATGAGCAGTTCTTC.

This rearrangement joins TRBV4-3 to TRBJ2-7, with TRBD1 as a possible D gene (6 bases). Trimming took 2 bases from V and 3 from J, leaving 8 bases between them. This CDR3 has 13 amino acids. CDR1 and CDR2 (germline): LGHNA, YSLEER. The CDR3 here is CASSQQQGYEQYF. In nucleotides, the CDR3 is TGCGCCAGCAGCCAACAACAGGGCTACGAGCAGTACTTC.

This chain connects TRBV19 to TRBJ2-1; 7 bases fit TRBD2. With 6 bases clipped from V and 8 bases from J, the junction kept 7 bases outside the gene matches. Germline CDR1 and CDR2: LNHDA and SQIVND (reference sequence). The CDR3 is 13 residues long. The CDR3 bases are TGTGCCAGTAGGGAGCGGGGAGGGTATGAGCAGTTCTTC. Protein sequence: CASRERGGYEQFF. Drawing the rest from reference TRBV19 and TRBJ2-1, the complete variable domain is DGGITQSPKYLFRKEGQNVTLSCEQNLNHDAMYWYRQDPGQGLRLIYYSQIVNDFQKGDIAEGYSVSREKKESFPLTVTSAQKNPTAFYLCASRERGGYEQFFGPGTRLTVL.

This chain uses TRBV7-8 with TRBJ2-3, with 8 bases aligning to TRBD1. The CDR3 consists of 16 residues. V was clipped by 2 bases and J by 2 bases; unmatched bases: 6. Germline CDR1 is SGHVS and CDR2 is FQNEAQ. The CDR3 reads CASSLFRDRSTDTQYF. CDR3 in DNA: TGTGCCAGCAGCTTATTCAGGGACAGGTCCACAGATACGCAGTATTTT.

The chain is built from TRBV3-1 (or the pseudogene TRBV3-2) and TRBJ1-1; TRBD1 matches at 10 bases. Per germline, CDR1 LGHDT and CDR2 YNNKEL (reference sequence). The CDR3 covers 14 residues. The V segment lost 4 bases and the J segment 10 bases; nucleotides outside the gene matches: 9. CDR3 sequence: CASSRGQGEGGAFF. In DNA, the CDR3 is TGTGCCAGCAGCCGCGGACAGGGGGAGGGTGGAGCTTTCTTT.

The chain uses TRBV5-4 and TRBJ2-6; D is unresolved. The germline gives CDR1 SGHNT, CDR2 YYREEE (reference sequence). Trimming removed 1 base at V and 2 bases at J, with 7 bases between. The CDR3 is made up of 15 amino acids. In DNA form, the CDR3 reads TGTGCCAGCAGCTTGAGCGATGCTGGGGCCAACGTCCTGACTTTC. Amino acids: CASSLSDAGANVLTF.

V is TRBV11-2 and J is TRBJ2-5; TRBD2 is a possible D gene (6 bases). V dropped 6 bases and J dropped 4 bases, with 12 bases sitting between them. The CDR3 is made up of 13 amino acids. CDR1 and CDR2 from the germline V gene are SGHAT and FQNNGV. CDR3 coding DNA: TGTGCCAGCAGTATTGCGGGGACAGAGACCCAGTACTTC. It is translated as CASSIAGTETQYF.

The rearrangement joins TRBV7-2 to TRBJ2-3; D not certain. The germline V gene encodes CDR1 SGHTA and CDR2 FQGNSA. The CDR3 spans 12 residues. Trimming removed 2 bases at V and 6 bases at J, with 6 bases between. The CDR3 protein is CASSLLMDTQYF. CDR3 DNA: TGTGCCAGCAGCTTATTAATGGATACGCAGTATTTT.

In its sample, this clone was seen once. V is TRBV3-1 (or the pseudogene TRBV3-2) and J is TRBJ1-1, with 11 bases identical to TRBD1. This CDR3 is built from 16 residues. Germline assignment: CDR1 LGHDT and CDR2 YNNKEL (reference sequence). The J segment lost 4 bases and the V segment lost 4 bases, leaving 8 bases of the junction unmatched. The CDR3 region has the DNA TGTGCCAGCAGCCCCGGACAGGGGGCAAGGGTCACTGAAGCTTTCTTT. It encodes CASSPGQGARVTEAFF.

The chain links TRBV6-2 or TRBV6-3 to TRBJ1-1; the D is unclear. The CDR3 is 14 residues long. Germline CDR1 and CDR2: MNHEY and SVGEGT. V gave up 5 bases and J gave up 4 bases, with 14 bases separating them. CDR3 sequence reads: CASSTATGGTEAFF. CDR3 bases: TGTGCCAGCAGTACCGCGACGGGAGGCACTGAAGCTTTCTTT.

The chain combines TRBV9 with TRBJ2-3; D is possibly TRBD2 (5 bases). The germline V and J ends were trimmed by 2 bases and 4 bases, with 5 bases remaining between them. Germline V gene sequence: CDR1 SGDLS, CDR2 YYNGEE. CDR3 size: 12 residues. The CDR3 DNA reads as TGTGCCAGCAGCGTGCGGGCAGATACGCAGTATTTT. Protein product: CASSVRADTQYF.

This chain links TRBV6-5 with TRBJ1-1, with D maybe TRBD1 (5 bases). V was clipped by 2 bases and J by 6 bases, with 13 bases between them. Per germline, CDR1 MNHEY and CDR2 SVGAGI. There are 14 residues in the CDR3. CDR3 nucleotide sequence: TGTGCCAGCAGTTACGCCTCAGGGTGGGCTGAAGCTTTCTTT. This gives the protein CASSYASGWAEAFF.

This clone was observed a single time. The CDR3 region has the DNA TGTGCCAGCAGTGCCCGGGCTAGCGGGGGCCTGGGGGAGACCCAGTACTTC. This translates into CASSARASGGLGETQYF. V and J are TRBV25-1 and TRBJ2-5; 10 bases are a match to TRBD2. The CDR3 runs 17 residues. Germline V gene data show CDR1 as MGHDK and CDR2 as SYGVNS. Trimming took 4 bases from V and 5 from J; bases not matched to a gene: 13.

The genes are TRBV2 and TRBJ2-7; 8 bases map to TRBD2. The germline gives CDR1 SNHLY, CDR2 FYNNEI. V shed 7 bases and J 0 bases; nucleotides not matched to a gene: 8. This CDR3 contains 15 residues. The CDR3 DNA follows: TGTGCCAGCATCCCAGCGGGGGAGAACTCCTACGAGCAGTACTTC. It yields the protein CASIPAGENSYEQYF.

The V call is TRBV13, the J call TRBJ2-7, with 7 nucleotides matching TRBD1. V was pared by 4 bases and J by 6 bases, with 12 bases of the junction left unmatched. The CDR3 extends over 15 amino acids. Germline CDR1 PRHDT, CDR2 FYEKMQ (reference sequence). CDR3 bases: TGTGCCAGCAGCTCCCTGGACAGGATTGGTGGCGAGCAGTACTTC. It codes for CASSSLDRIGGEQYF.

For the CDR3, the DNA is TGCGCCAGCAGCCAAAGACTACAGGGGAGCAATCAGCCCCAGCATTTT. This gives the protein CASSQRLQGSNQPQHF. The J gene is TRBJ1-5, the V gene TRBV4-1; 7 positions match TRBD1. The CDR3 extends over 16 amino acids. J gave up 1 base and V 2 bases, and 5 bases lay outside the gene matches. CDR1 and CDR2 (germline): MGHRA, YSYEKL.